These 30 T cell receptor beta chains were sequenced from one sample in a study of T cells in tuberculosis. Specified time point: new active TB diagnosis, blood taken before or within 7 days of starting treatment. Sequencing used immunoSEQ multiplex PCR; TCRdb keeps in-frame clones, though not all of them. The profile covers about 49,000 clones, with 90% to 95% appearing a single time and under 1.5% taken by the ten largest. Sample: PBMCs, taken at tuberculosis diagnosis. These receptors were taken from an adult with tuberculosis.

The chain has TRBV19 and TRBJ1-1; D is perhaps TRBD1 (5 bases). Looked up from germline, CDR1 is LNHDA and CDR2 is SQIVND (reference sequence). CDR3 length: 16 amino acids. V was clipped by 6 bases and J by 0 bases, with 17 bases between them. DNA of the CDR3: TGTGCCAGTAGAGACCCGGGGGGTGGATTGAACACTGAAGCTTTCTTT. Translation: CASRDPGGGLNTEAFF.

The J gene is TRBJ2-1, the V gene TRBV29-1; D possibly corresponds to TRBD1 (6 bases). CDR3 length equals 13 residues. Germline lookup yields CDR1 SQVTM and CDR2 ANQGSEA. With 2 bases removed from V and 2 bases from J, the gap between germline ends came to 7 bases. The CDR3 sequence is CSVERGTYNEQFF. CDR3 coding DNA: TGCAGCGTTGAAAGGGGGACCTACAATGAGCAGTTCTTC.

For this clone: Its ends do not fully match the called genes, so a read error is possible. This chain joins TRBV4-3 and TRBJ1-1; 10 nucleotides agree with TRBD1. Germline CDR1 reads LGHNA; CDR2 reads YSLEER. The CDR3 spans 14 residues. As DNA, the CDR3 is TGCGCCAGCAGCGAGGGACAGGGGAACGCTGAAGCTTTCTTT. It encodes CASSEGQGNAEAFF.

The chain recombines TRBV4-3 with TRBJ2-1; 11 bases map to TRBD2. CDR1 and CDR2 (germline): LGHNA, YSLEER. V lost 0 bases and J lost 8; bases outside the gene matches: 6. The CDR3 is 16 amino acids. CDR3 protein: CASSQDQLAGVDEQFF. The DNA for the CDR3 is TGCGCCAGCAGCCAAGACCAACTAGCGGGGGTCGATGAGCAGTTCTTC.

The chain recombines TRBV7-2 with TRBJ2-1; TRBD2 aligns across 9 bases. Trimming cost V 5 bases and J 4 bases; bases outside gene matches: 3. The length of the CDR3 is 14 residues. Germline loops: CDR1 SGHTA, CDR2 FQGNSA. CDR3 sequence (DNA): TGTGCCAGCAGCCGCGGGGGGGGATACAATGAGCAGTTCTTC. It codes for CASSRGGGYNEQFF.

The rearrangement joins TRBV5-1 to TRBJ1-4, with 7 nucleotides matching TRBD1. V lost 4 bases to trimming and J lost 4 bases; unmatched junction nucleotides: 7. This CDR3 comprises 15 residues. Germline V gene sequence: CDR1 SGHRS, CDR2 YFSETQ. Written as DNA, the CDR3 is TGCGCCAGCAGCACGTCCGGGACAGTTAATGAAAAACTGTTTTTT. It translates to CASSTSGTVNEKLFF.

The sample holds a few counts of this clone. Different DNA sequences within this sample yield the same CDR3. This chain connects TRBV28 to TRBJ2-4; a weak D match, TRBD2 (5 bases). The germline V gene has CDR1 MDHEN and CDR2 SYDVKM. The CDR3 has 16 residues. V lost 5 bases to trimming and J lost 0 bases, with 14 bases between them. CDR3 coding DNA: TGTGCCAGCAGTAAAGTGGGAGAGCTAGCCAAAAACATTCAGTACTTC. As protein: CASSKVGELAKNIQYF.

V gene TRBV4-2 combines with J gene TRBJ2-7; the D is unclear. Germline CDR1 and CDR2: LGHNA and YNFKEQ. CDR3 length: 18 amino acids. V was clipped by 0 bases and J by 2 bases, with 20 bases between them. DNA of the CDR3: TGTGCCAGCAGCCAAGATCCCCCTACGCGTACGAACCCCTACGAGCAGTACTTC. This gives the protein CASSQDPPTRTNPYEQYF.

The DNA for the CDR3 is TGCAGTGCTATACGGGGGAGTGAGCAGTTCTTC. Translating gives CSAIRGSEQFF. The J gene is TRBJ2-1, the V gene TRBV20-1, with D perhaps TRBD2 (6 bases). The germline V gene has CDR1 DFQATT and CDR2 SNEGSKA (reference sequence). The V end lost 4 bases, the J end lost 9 bases, and 10 bases lay between the germline ends. The CDR3 extends over 11 amino acids.

The rearrangement joins TRBV7-9 to TRBJ1-4; D gene unclear. Germline CDR1 is SEHNR and CDR2 is FQNEAQ (reference sequence). This CDR3 spans 13 amino acids. Deletions cut 8 bases from V and 7 bases from J, with 14 bases between. Written as DNA, the CDR3 is TGTGCCAGCTCCGTGGCGGGTTCTGAAAAACTGTTTTTT. Protein: CASSVAGSEKLFF.

This chain joins TRBV7-6 and TRBJ2-7; perhaps TRBD1 as D (6 bases). Germline CDR1 reads SGHVS; CDR2 reads FNYEAQ. The CDR3 contains 13 residues. V was clipped by 5 bases and J by 6 bases, with 14 bases between them. CDR3 loop: CASSPEGDSEQYF. The DNA of the CDR3 is TGTGCCAGCAGCCCCGAGGGGGATAGCGAGCAGTACTTC.

The chain combines TRBV19 with TRBJ1-3, with TRBD1 identical over 9 bases. Per the germline V gene, CDR1 is LNHDA and CDR2 is SQIVND (reference sequence). The CDR3 runs to 20 residues. The V gene end was trimmed by 5 bases and the J gene end by 0 bases; junction bases not matched to a gene: 17. CDR3 protein: CASSLTGQGFKGPSGNTIYF. The CDR3 coding sequence is TGTGCCAGTAGTTTGACCGGACAGGGGTTTAAGGGCCCCTCTGGAAACACCATATATTTT.

The chain has TRBV19 and TRBJ1-3; D unresolved. This CDR3 has 15 residues. Trimming took 1 base from V and 0 from J, leaving 7 bases between them. Germline V gene sequence: CDR1 LNHDA, CDR2 SQIVND (reference sequence). CDR3 protein: CASSIASLSGNTIYF. CDR3 DNA: TGTGCCAGTAGTATAGCTTCCCTCTCTGGAAACACCATATATTTT.

The gene calls are TRBV5-1 and TRBJ2-2, with 9 nucleotides matching TRBD1. Germline assignment: CDR1 SGHRS and CDR2 YFSETQ. V shed 0 bases and J 6 bases; nucleotides not matched to a gene: 6. This CDR3 is 16 amino acids long. CDR3 region: CASSLGGTGQSGELFF. CDR3 nucleotides: TGCGCCAGCAGCTTGGGCGGGACAGGGCAGTCCGGGGAGCTGTTTTTT.

This sequence joins TRBV5-6 and TRBJ1-5; no reliable D call. From germline, CDR1 is SGHDT and CDR2 YYEEEE. The length of the CDR3 is 15 residues. V lost 6 bases and J 7 bases, leaving 20 bases between the germline ends. This CDR3 reads CASIRNGEPGQPQHF. CDR3 sequence (DNA): TGTGCCAGCATCCGGAACGGGGAGCCCGGCCAGCCCCAGCATTTT. The variable domain in full, with the rest retrieved from reference TRBV5-6 and TRBJ1-5, is DAGVTQSPTHLIKTRGQQVTLRCSPKSGHDTVSWYQQALGQGPQFIFQYYEEEERQRGNFPDRFSGHQFPNYSSELNVNALLLGDSALYLCASIRNGEPGQPQHFGDGTRLSIL.

This chain uses TRBV6-5 with TRBJ1-3; D is undetermined. The CDR3 totals 15 residues. The V end lost 10 bases, the J end lost 0 bases, and 16 bases lay between the germline ends. From germline, CDR1 is MNHEY and CDR2 SVGAGI. The CDR3 DNA is TGTGCCACACAAAGATCGGAGAACTCTGGAAACACCATATATTTT. Translated: CATQRSENSGNTIYF.

The chain combines TRBV7-3 with TRBJ2-3; D is undetermined. Deletions cut 2 bases from V and 1 base from J, with 10 bases between. This CDR3 has 15 residues. Germline CDR1 is SGHTA and CDR2 is FQGTGA. CDR3 region: CASSLGRIGTDTQYF. DNA of the CDR3: TGTGCCAGCAGCTTAGGCCGAATTGGCACAGATACGCAGTATTTT.

The chain joins TRBV19 to TRBJ2-7; 14 nucleotides align to TRBD2. Germline lookup yields CDR1 LNHDA and CDR2 SQIVND (reference sequence). V gave up 6 bases and J gave up 3 bases; unmatched junction bases: 4. The CDR3 extends over 15 amino acids. The CDR3 sequence: CASSLGTSGSYEQYF. The CDR3 coding sequence is TGTGCCAGTAGCTTGGGGACTAGCGGGAGCTACGAGCAGTACTTC. Combining the CDR3 with reference TRBV19 and TRBJ2-7 gives the whole variable domain DGGITQSPKYLFRKEGQNVTLSCEQNLNHDAMYWYRQDPGQGLRLIYYSQIVNDFQKGDIAEGYSVSREKKESFPLTVTSAQKNPTAFYLCASSLGTSGSYEQYFGPGTRLTVT.

The chain carries TRBV27 and TRBJ1-1; D is possibly TRBD1 (6 bases). This CDR3 is 14 amino acids long. CDR1 is MNHEY, CDR2 SMNVEV, per germline (reference sequence). The V end lost 6 bases, the J end lost 3 bases, and 14 bases lay between the germline ends. The CDR3 loop reads CASRDSIGYTEAFF. In DNA, the CDR3 is TGTGCCAGCAGGGACAGTATTGGGTACACTGAAGCTTTCTTT.

The CDR3 DNA reads TGTGCCAGCAGCTCTCGCAGGGGGCTGGGAAGGTTTACTGAAGCTTTCTTT. This translates into CASSSRRGLGRFTEAFF. This sequence joins TRBV7-2 and TRBJ1-1; 8 nucleotides match TRBD1. Germline assignment: CDR1 SGHTA and CDR2 FQGNSA. The length of the CDR3 is 17 residues. V lost 4 bases to trimming and J lost 5 bases; unmatched junction nucleotides: 15.

J is TRBJ2-4 and V is TRBV5-1; the match to TRBD1 covers 9 bases. V lost 4 bases to trimming and J lost 0 bases; unmatched junction nucleotides: 17. There are 20 residues in the CDR3. Germline V CDR1 and CDR2: SGHRS, YFSETQ. The CDR3 coding sequence is TGCGCCAGCAGCCCCCTGGGGGGACAGGGACATTCTCTAGCCAAAAACATTCAGTACTTC. Its translation is CASSPLGGQGHSLAKNIQYF. Supplemented by reference TRBV5-1 and TRBJ2-4, the full variable domain reads KAGVTQTPRYLIKTRGQQVTLSCSPISGHRSVSWYQQTPGQGLQFLFEYFSETQRNKGNFPGRFSGRQFSNSRSEMNVSTLELGDSALYLCASSPLGGQGHSLAKNIQYFGAGTRLSVL.

This clone was seen a handful of times. The chain recombines TRBV19 with TRBJ2-7; no clear D. Between the trimmed V and J ends, which lost 2 bases and 2 bases, there was a span of 10 bases. The CDR3 length is 14 residues. CDR1 is LNHDA and CDR2 is SQIVND in the germline V gene (reference sequence). The CDR3 spells CASSINWATYEQYF. For the CDR3, the DNA is TGTGCCAGTAGTATAAACTGGGCTACCTACGAGCAGTACTTC.

The chain couples TRBV21-1 to TRBJ2-7; the table's D call of TRBD1 was not tested on the DNA. TRBV21-1 is recorded as a pseudogene. This CDR3 contains 17 residues. CDR3 coding DNA: TGTGCCAGCAGTCGGTCCGGGACAGGGGGGGTCTCCTACGAGCAGTACTTC. Protein product: CASSRSGTGGVSYEQYF.

This sequence joins TRBV6-5 and TRBJ1-2; D perhaps matches TRBD1 (6 bases). Germline V gene lookup returns CDR1 MNHEY and CDR2 SVGAGI. This CDR3 comprises 15 residues. The V end was cut by 6 bases, the J end by 8 bases, with 22 bases between. CDR3 residues: CASREPGGADRGYTF. The CDR3 region has the DNA TGTGCCAGCAGGGAACCGGGGGGCGCCGATCGAGGCTACACCTTC.

This chain joins TRBV19 and TRBJ2-3; TRBD2 matches at 9 bases. V lost 3 bases and J lost 6; bases outside the gene matches: 4. The CDR3 is 14 amino acids. Looked up from germline, CDR1 is LNHDA and CDR2 is SQIVND (reference sequence). For the CDR3, the DNA is TGTGCCAGTAGTATGGGACTAGCTGGGGATACGCAGTATTTT. This gives the protein CASSMGLAGDTQYF.

This chain joins TRBV27 and TRBJ1-4; no firm D call. V lost 1 base and J lost 0, with 9 bases in between. This CDR3 region has 16 residues. CDR1 and CDR2 (germline): MNHEY, SMNVEV (reference sequence). The CDR3 protein is CASSLYATPTNEKLFF. CDR3 nucleotide sequence: TGTGCCAGCAGTTTATATGCCACTCCAACTAATGAAAAACTGTTTTTT.

V and J are TRBV27 and TRBJ1-1, with D unclear. This CDR3 comprises 13 residues. Trimming took off 3 bases at V and 2 bases at J, with 7 bases between the two ends. The germline V gene has CDR1 MNHEY and CDR2 SMNVEV (reference sequence). The CDR3 loop is CASSLKSNTEAFF. In DNA, the CDR3 is TGTGCCAGCAGTTTGAAGAGCAACACTGAAGCTTTCTTT.

The chain recombines TRBV6-6 with TRBJ2-2; D is perhaps TRBD2 (5 bases). The germline V and J ends were trimmed by 7 bases and 6 bases, with 12 bases remaining between them. The CDR3 is 13 residues long. Germline CDR1 and CDR2: MNHNY and SVGAGI (reference sequence). CDR3 nucleotide sequence: TGTGCCAGCAACCAGGAGGTTCCCGGGGAGCTGTTTTTT. It specifies CASNQEVPGELFF.

The chain recombines TRBV11-1 with TRBJ2-7, with 7 bases that match TRBD2. The CDR3 runs to 15 residues. Losses at the gene ends were 0 bases for V and 0 bases for J; bases not matched to a gene: 2. Germline CDR1 SGHAT, CDR2 FQDESV (reference sequence). The CDR3 loop is CASSLAGGISYEQYF. CDR3 nucleotides: TGTGCCAGCAGCTTAGCGGGAGGGATCTCCTACGAGCAGTACTTC.

V is TRBV18 and J is TRBJ2-1; 8 bases line up with TRBD1. CDR1 is KGHSH, CDR2 LQKENI, per germline. J gave up 3 bases and V 5 bases, and 12 bases lay outside the gene matches. The CDR3 spans 17 residues. The CDR3 loop reads CASSIGIPGTGYNEQFF. The CDR3 DNA follows: TGTGCCAGCTCAATTGGGATCCCCGGGACAGGCTACAATGAGCAGTTCTTC. Based on the CDR3 plus reference TRBV18 and TRBJ2-1, the full variable domain is NAGVMQNPRHLVRRRGQEARLRCSPMKGHSHVYWYRQLPEEGLKFMVYLQKENIIDESGMPKERFSAEFPKEGPSILRIQQVVRGDSAAYFCASSIGIPGTGYNEQFFGPGTRLTVL.